The sequence of this T cell receptor (beta chain) was determined in a study of technical replicates of blood from a handful of donors. Sequencing was performed with immunoSEQ multiplex PCR; in TCRdb, only in-frame clones are kept and a portion is missing. The sample lists tens of thousands of clones; 93% were seen once. Comments on this clone: Other DNA sequences within the sample encode an identical CDR3.

The CDR3 is made up of 13 amino acids. Per germline, CDR1 MNHEY and CDR2 SMNVEV (reference sequence). J was trimmed by 6 bases and V by 5 bases; bases with no gene match: 5. The chain links TRBV27 to TRBJ1-1, with 8 bases that match TRBD1. This clonotype was obtained from a human donor in good health. Sequenced: T cells isolated from PBMCs. The DNA for the CDR3 is TGTGCCAGCAGTCTCGGACAGGGCGCTGAAGCTTTCTTT. Its translation is CASSLGQGAEAFF.